This TCR beta chain came from a study of cytomegalovirus exposure and HLA in healthy donors. Notes on the study in general: Follow-up analysis found HLA locus-dependent TCR association rates, highest for DRB1 and lowest for HLA-C.

In germline, CDR1 is SGHNT, CDR2 YYREEE (reference sequence). The CDR3 spans 14 residues. The V end lost 4 bases, the J end lost 13 bases, and 21 bases lay between the germline ends. In its sample, this clone was seen a few times. Its antigen is undetermined. The PCR contained 60 Vbeta and 13 Jbeta primers. Authors' methods: Around 12 million of 80 million or so unique TCR beta chains were shared, per a later count. Sequencing used immunoSEQ multiplex PCR; TCRdb keeps in-frame clones, though not all of them. For V, J and clone size, that table is used; D and trimming come from the DNA. Of tens of thousands of clones in the sample, around 78% were seen once.

The sample consisted of PBMCs. The sequence derives from a man over 45 in good health and CMV-seronegative. The V and J genes are TRBV5-4 and TRBJ2-1; D is perhaps TRBD2 (6 bases). The CDR3, as DNA: TGTGCCAGCAGCCTACCAACCACGGGGGAAGCCCAGTTCTTC. This translates into CASSLPTTGEAQFF.